This section outlines one T cell receptor (beta chain) sequence together with its context. This entry is derived from a study of blood T cell repertoires in COVID-19. The wider study: The United States, Italy and Spain provided the acute and convalescent COVID-19 samples. Sources were T cells, B-cell-depleted T cells, or PBMCs; the material itself was cDNA or gDNA.

CDR3 length: 13 amino acids. Germline trimming cut 6 bases from V and 7 bases from J; bases unmatched to any gene: 7. Source study methods: Using reference gene primer amplification, nucleated cell counts were estimated. Only in-frame clones appear in the TCRdb table, and some are missing; sequencing was by immunoSEQ multiplex PCR. That table supplies the V and J calls and clone size; D and trimming were determined from the DNA. This table has 100,000 to 150,000 clones, roughly four fifths appearing once. The chain links TRBV12-3 or TRBV12-4 to TRBJ1-1; 8 bases map to TRBD1. The receptor was isolated from a woman aged 45-60 years with acute or convalescent COVID-19. Sequenced: peripheral blood. DNA for the CDR3: TGTGCCAGCAGGCCACAGGGGGACGGTGAAGCTTTCTTT. It translates to CASRPQGDGEAFF.